The T cell receptor (beta chain) described here comes from a study of blood T cell repertoires in COVID-19. Study-wide background: The United States, Italy and Spain were the sources of the acute and convalescent COVID-19 samples. From T cells, B-cell-depleted T cells, or PBMCs came the material, which was cDNA or gDNA.

In the study's own analysis: The assay estimated nucleated cells by amplifying reference gene primers. Profiled with immunoSEQ multiplex PCR; TCRdb holds only in-frame clones, not every one. V and J calls plus clone size are reproduced from that table; the DNA served to infer D and trimming. The data show roughly 100,000 clones, with over 85% seen just once and 1.5% to 2% held by the top ten. The V gene end was trimmed by 3 bases and the J gene end by 10 bases; junction bases not matched to a gene: 13. The CDR3 runs to 15 residues. Those enrolled in Seattle joined during active infection and were followed longitudinally afterward.

The sequence derives from a woman in her forties or fifties with COVID-19, enrolled during active disease. The chain employs TRBV23-1 and TRBJ1-2; TRBD1 matches 8 bases. TRBV23-1 is identified as an open reading frame with a role that is uncertain. Specimen: peripheral blood. CDR3 amino acids: CASSHRGGTGVPYTF. As DNA, the CDR3 is TGCGCCAGCAGTCATCGTGGTGGGACAGGAGTTCCCTACACCTTC.